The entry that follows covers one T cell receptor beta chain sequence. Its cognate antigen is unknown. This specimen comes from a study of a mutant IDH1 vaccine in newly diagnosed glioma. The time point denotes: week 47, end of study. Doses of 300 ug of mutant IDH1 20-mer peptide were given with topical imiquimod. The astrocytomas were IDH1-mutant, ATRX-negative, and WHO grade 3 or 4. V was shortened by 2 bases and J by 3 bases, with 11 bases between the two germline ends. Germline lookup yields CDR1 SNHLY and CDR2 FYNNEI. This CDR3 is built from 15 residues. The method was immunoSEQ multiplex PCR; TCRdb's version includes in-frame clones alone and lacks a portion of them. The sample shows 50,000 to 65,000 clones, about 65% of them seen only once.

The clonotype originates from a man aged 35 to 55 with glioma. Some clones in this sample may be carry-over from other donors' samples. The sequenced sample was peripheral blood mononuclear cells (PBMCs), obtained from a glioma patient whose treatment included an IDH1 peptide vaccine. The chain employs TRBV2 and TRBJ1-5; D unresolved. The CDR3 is CASSETDGINQPQHF. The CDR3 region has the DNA TGTGCCAGCAGTGAAACGGACGGAATCAATCAGCCCCAGCATTTT.